The clone carrying this T cell receptor beta chain was counted a few times. Seattle-derived patients entered the study during active infection and were followed longitudinally. This record comes from a study of blood T cell repertoires in COVID-19. Across the study: Samples of COVID-19 (acute and convalescent) were obtained from the United States, Italy and Spain. PBMCs, B-cell-depleted T cells, or T cells were the source of the cDNA or gDNA that made up the material.

V was cut by 10 bases and J by 0 bases, with 12 bases left in between. Germline V gene data show CDR1 as ENHRY and CDR2 as SYGVKD. The CDR3 covers 13 residues. In the original workflow: Amplification of reference gene primers provided the estimated nucleated cell counts. Produced via immunoSEQ multiplex PCR; TCRdb's table is partial and in-frame only. D and trimming were read from the DNA, whereas the V and J calls and clone size are those reported in that table. The table records about 300,000 clones, 80% to 95% of them present only once. V gene TRBV10-3 combines with J gene TRBJ1-1; D not resolved. This TCR was sampled from a woman in her thirties with COVID-19, enrolled during active disease. The sequencing input was peripheral blood. The CDR3 loop reads CATVEGLNTEAFF. CDR3 bases: TGTGCCACCGTCGAGGGCTTGAACACTGAAGCTTTCTTT.